This note documents a single T cell receptor beta chain sequence. Some clones are missing from TCRdb's copy, which holds only in-frame ones; the method was immunoSEQ multiplex PCR. The repertoire holds some 640,000 clones, with about 87% as singletons. The CDR3 length is 13 residues. The ends were cut back, 6 bases at V and 3 bases at J, with 9 bases in the middle. CDR1 is LNHDA and CDR2 is SQIVND in the germline V gene (reference sequence). These data originate in a study of shared T cell receptors in the human thymus. These sequences were also reported in another study, on human thymus T cells.

The chain links TRBV19 to TRBJ2-1; D gene unclear. This clonotype was obtained from a boy younger than two with a congenital heart defect. The sequencing input was thymocytes. Here the CDR3 reads CASRMNGYNEQFF. The CDR3 DNA sequence: TGTGCCAGTAGAATGAACGGCTACAATGAGCAGTTCTTC.